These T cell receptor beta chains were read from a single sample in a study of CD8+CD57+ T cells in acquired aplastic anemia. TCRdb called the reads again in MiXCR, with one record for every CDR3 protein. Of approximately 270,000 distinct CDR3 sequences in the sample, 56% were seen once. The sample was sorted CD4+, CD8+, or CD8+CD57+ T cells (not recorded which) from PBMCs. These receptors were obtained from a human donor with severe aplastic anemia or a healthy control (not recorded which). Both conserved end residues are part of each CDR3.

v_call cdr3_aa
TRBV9 CASSVAGTGGTSTDTQYF
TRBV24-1 CATSDRGERDGETQYF
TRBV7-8 CASSIQMAQGAREQYF
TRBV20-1 CSARDRQGIAYEQYF
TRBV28 CASSQGPGEQYF
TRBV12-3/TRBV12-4 CASPGQGAYNSPLHF
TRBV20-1 CSASGTPYEQYF
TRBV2 CASSAGDSSSGYTF
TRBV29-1 CSVDPDRALGYTF
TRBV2 CASSRDRLYQPQHF
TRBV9 CASSLGQVNYNEQFF
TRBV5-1 CASRFGGGTGEYEQYF
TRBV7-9 CASSRLTGGVGNTGELFF
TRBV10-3 CAISRQGEETQYF
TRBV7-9 CASSPQTGQYEQYF
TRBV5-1 CASSNNRGTDTQYF
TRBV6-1 CASSRQGALTEAFF
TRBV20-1 CSARIQRNEKLFF
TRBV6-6 CASSRPSGGEETQYF
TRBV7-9 CASSLAVGEDTEAFF
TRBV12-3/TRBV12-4 CASKLDRMNTEAFF
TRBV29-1 CSVLPTASSCEQYF
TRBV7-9 CASSLIGGEQYF
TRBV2 CASRDPGLAGGVYNEQFF
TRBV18 CASSSRGDGYTF
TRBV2 CASNGGGSYEQYF
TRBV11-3 CASSRDPNLEQYF
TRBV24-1 CATSDPRTGNYGYTF
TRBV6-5 CASSYSGQGDNSPLHF
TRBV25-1 CASSGGGVGRVCGYTF
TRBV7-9 CASRPVNEQFF
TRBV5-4 CASRLTGSGYTF
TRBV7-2 CASSLASGRNEQYF
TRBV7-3 CASSLVSDFYGYTF
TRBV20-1 CSARGVSAETQYF
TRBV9 CASSVSGTGYNEQFF
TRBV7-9 CASSLATYEQYF
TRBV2 CASSGLTSAEQFF
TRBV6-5 CASSYGPAQGAFNEQFF
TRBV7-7 CASSPRTGADTQYF
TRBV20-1 CSQKEVDRNTGELFF
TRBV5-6 CASSLVVGELFF
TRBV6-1 CASTRWDQPQHF
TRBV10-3 CAITGTGGTLIMNTEAFF
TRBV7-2 CASSARDRGAGTDTQYF